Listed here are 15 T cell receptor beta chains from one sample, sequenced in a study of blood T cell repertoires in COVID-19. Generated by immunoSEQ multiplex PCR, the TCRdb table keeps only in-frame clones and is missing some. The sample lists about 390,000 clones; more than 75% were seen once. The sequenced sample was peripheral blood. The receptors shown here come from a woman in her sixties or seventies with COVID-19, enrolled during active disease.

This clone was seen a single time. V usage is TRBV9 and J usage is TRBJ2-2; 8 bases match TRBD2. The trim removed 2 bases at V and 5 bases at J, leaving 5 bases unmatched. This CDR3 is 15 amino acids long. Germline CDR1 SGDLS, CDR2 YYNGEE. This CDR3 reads CASSVRGGPTGELFF. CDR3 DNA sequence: TGTGCCAGCAGCGTTCGGGGGGGACCAACCGGGGAGCTGTTTTTT.

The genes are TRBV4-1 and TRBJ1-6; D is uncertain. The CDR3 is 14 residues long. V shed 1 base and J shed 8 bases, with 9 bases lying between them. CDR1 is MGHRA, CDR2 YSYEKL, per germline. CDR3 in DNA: TGCGCCAGCAGCCAAGCTATTCGGGATTCACCCCTCCACTTT. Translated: CASSQAIRDSPLHF.

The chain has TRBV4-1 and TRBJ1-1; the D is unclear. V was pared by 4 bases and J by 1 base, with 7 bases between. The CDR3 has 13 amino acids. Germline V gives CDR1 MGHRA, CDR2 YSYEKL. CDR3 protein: CASSPTQNTEAFF. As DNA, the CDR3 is TGCGCCAGCAGCCCTACCCAGAACACTGAAGCTTTCTTT.

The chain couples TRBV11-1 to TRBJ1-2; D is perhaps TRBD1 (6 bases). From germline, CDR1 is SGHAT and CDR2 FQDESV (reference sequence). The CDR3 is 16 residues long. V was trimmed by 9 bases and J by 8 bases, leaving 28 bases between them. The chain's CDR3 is CASKRGSNSPQEGYTF. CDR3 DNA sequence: TGTGCCAGTAAAAGGGGGTCCAATTCCCCCCAAGAAGGCTACACCTTC.

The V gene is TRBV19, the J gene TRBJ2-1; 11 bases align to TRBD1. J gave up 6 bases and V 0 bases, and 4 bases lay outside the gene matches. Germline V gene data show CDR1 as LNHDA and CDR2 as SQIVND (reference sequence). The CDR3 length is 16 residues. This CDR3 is CASSIDSGTGGNEQFF. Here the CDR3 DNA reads TGTGCCAGTAGTATAGACTCCGGGACAGGGGGCAATGAGCAGTTCTTC.

The CDR3 here is CASSSGQGGSGNTIYF. The CDR3 DNA is TGTGCCAGCAGCTCCGGACAGGGAGGCTCTGGAAACACCATATATTTT. The chain combines TRBV5-5 with TRBJ1-3; 8 nucleotides match TRBD1. Germline trimming cut 3 bases from V and 0 bases from J; bases unmatched to any gene: 5. The CDR3 consists of 16 residues. Germline assignment: CDR1 SGHKS and CDR2 YYEKEE (reference sequence).

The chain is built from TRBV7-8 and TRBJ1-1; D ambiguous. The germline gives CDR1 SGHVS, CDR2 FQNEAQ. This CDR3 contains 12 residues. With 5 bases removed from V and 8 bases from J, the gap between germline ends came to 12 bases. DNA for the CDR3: TGTGCCAGCAGCCTGTCTCGGGGAGAAGCTTTCTTT. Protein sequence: CASSLSRGEAFF. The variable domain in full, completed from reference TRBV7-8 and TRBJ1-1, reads GAGVSQSPRYKVAKRGQDVALRCDPISGHVSLFWYQQALGQGPEFLTYFQNEAQLDKSGLPSDRFFAERPEGSVSTLKIQRTQQEDSAVYLCASSLSRGEAFFGQGTRLTVV.

CDR3 region: CASSPNFNQPQHF. The CDR3 DNA follows: TGTGCCAGCTCACCAAACTTCAATCAGCCCCAGCATTTT. The chain links TRBV18 to TRBJ1-5; the D is unclear. Germline V gene sequence: CDR1 KGHSH, CDR2 LQKENI. V was trimmed by 2 bases and J by 3 bases, leaving 5 bases between them. The CDR3 sequence is 13 residues long.

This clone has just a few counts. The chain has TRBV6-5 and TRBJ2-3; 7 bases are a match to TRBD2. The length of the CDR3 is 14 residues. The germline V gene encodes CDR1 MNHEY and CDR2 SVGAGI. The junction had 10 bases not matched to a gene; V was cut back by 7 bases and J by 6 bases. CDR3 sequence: CASTSFGEGDTQYF. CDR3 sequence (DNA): TGTGCCAGCACCTCCTTTGGGGAGGGGGATACGCAGTATTTT.

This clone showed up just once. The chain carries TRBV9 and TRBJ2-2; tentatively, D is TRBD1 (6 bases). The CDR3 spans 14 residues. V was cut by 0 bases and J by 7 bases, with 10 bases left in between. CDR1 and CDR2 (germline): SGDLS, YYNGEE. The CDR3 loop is CASSVVGAGGELFF. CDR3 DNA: TGTGCCAGCAGCGTAGTGGGGGCGGGCGGGGAGCTGTTTTTT.

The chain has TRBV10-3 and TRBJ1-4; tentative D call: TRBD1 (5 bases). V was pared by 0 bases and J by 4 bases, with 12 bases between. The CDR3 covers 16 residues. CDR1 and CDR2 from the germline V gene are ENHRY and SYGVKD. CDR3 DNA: TGTGCCATCAGTGAGTCAGCGGGACCGATTAATGAAAAACTGTTTTTT. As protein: CAISESAGPINEKLFF.

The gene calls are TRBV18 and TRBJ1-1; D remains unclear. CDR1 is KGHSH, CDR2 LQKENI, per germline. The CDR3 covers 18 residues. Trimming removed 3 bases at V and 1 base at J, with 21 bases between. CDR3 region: CASSPQNIGRGKNTEAFF. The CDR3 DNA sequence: TGTGCCAGCTCACCCCAGAACATAGGGCGGGGAAAGAACACTGAAGCTTTCTTT.

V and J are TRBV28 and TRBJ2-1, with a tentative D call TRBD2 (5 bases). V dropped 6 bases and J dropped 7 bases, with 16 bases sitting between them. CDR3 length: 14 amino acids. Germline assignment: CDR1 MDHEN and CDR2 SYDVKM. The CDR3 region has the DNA TGTGCCAGCAGACGCGATCCTAGCATGAATGAGCAGTTCTTC. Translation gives CASRRDPSMNEQFF.

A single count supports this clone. The CDR3 coding sequence is TGTGCCAGCAGCGACAACCAGGGACTAGCGGGGAAATACGAGCAGTACTTC. It is translated as CASSDNQGLAGKYEQYF. J is TRBJ2-7 and V is TRBV5-5, with TRBD2 matching over 13 bases. The length of the CDR3 is 17 residues. J was trimmed by 4 bases and V by 4 bases; bases with no gene match: 11. Germline values: CDR1 SGHKS, CDR2 YYEKEE (reference sequence).

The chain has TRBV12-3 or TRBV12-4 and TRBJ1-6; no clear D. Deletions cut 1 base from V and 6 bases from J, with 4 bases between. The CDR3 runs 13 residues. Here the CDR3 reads CASSLVSNSPLHF. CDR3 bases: TGTGCCAGCAGTTTAGTCAGTAATTCACCCCTCCACTTT.